This record looks at one T cell receptor (beta chain) sequence and its context. It has no known antigen specificity. Base qualities were left out, and no much larger clone turns up one base away. RNA was extracted with the RNeasy kit and roughly 0.5 to 1 ug was reverse transcribed using random hexamers. TCR beta CDR3 regions were amplified with the immunoSEQ multiplex PCR assay covering 54 Vbeta and 13 Jbeta segments. Bias from PCR amplification was corrected by using a synthetic template baseline for primer optimization and for computational correction. In the original analysis: Reads were annotated to V, D and J genes according to IMGT and were analyzed with immunoSEQ Analyzer, with only productive sequences retained. Clonality was computed as one minus Shannon entropy normalized by log2 of the number of productive unique sequences. For each patient and control, public and private clones were evaluated within the 100 most prevalent clones. A clone was defined as Susac-specific if it was absent from the healthy and MS cohorts, from some 1,100 published viral clones and from other ImmuneACCESS disease sequences. TCRdb trimmed the raw reads at Q25, called clones with MiXCR and kept productive beta chains. One record per CDR3 amino acid sequence lists the most common genes and DNA. None of the V and J calls come from the authors' own analysis; TCRdb made them. The sample data list about 210,000 distinct CDR3 sequences, and 85% to 95% of these were observed just once. Approximately 0.075% of the sample is in the top ten clones.

The germline V gene (reference sequence) sets CDR1 to DFQATT and CDR2 to SNEGSKA. The CDR3 runs 12 residues from the cysteine to the phenylalanine. Solely the CDR3 DNA is kept, with 36 bases framed from the first base. V sheds 0 bases and J sheds 7 bases, leaving 9 bases between their ends. This entry belongs to a study of CD8 T cells in Susac syndrome (dated by TCRdb to between 2018 and 2021). With regard to the full study: Repertoire sequencing was used to test whether CD8+ T cell activation and differentiation in Susac syndrome was antigen driven. The research as a whole found: The TCR sequencing and HLA analysis was acknowledged to have included a relatively small number of individuals.

Peripheral blood CD8+ and CD4+ T cells from healthy donors, Susac syndrome patients and multiple sclerosis patients were profiled using high-throughput TCR beta sequencing. Multiple sclerosis controls were treatment-naive patients with stable or active relapsing-remitting disease fulfilling revised McDonald criteria. Bulk CD8+ and CD4+ T cells were purified by magnetic negative isolation, whereas CD8+ TEMRA cells were enriched by FACS. Blood was collected in EDTA tubes and processed within 24 hours, with PBMCs isolated through density gradient centrifugation. PBMCs intended for TCR sequencing were frozen in liquid nitrogen and were later thawed in a 37 degrees C water bath. The sorted or isolated CD4+, CD8+ and CD8+ TEMRA cells reached a purity of at least 90%.

Rearrangement joined TRBV20-1 to TRBJ1-2; the D gene assignment is ambiguous. Sequenced: CD4+ T cells from PBMCs. The source is a human donor with multiple sclerosis. The CDR3 reads as follows: CSARDQAVGYTF. The DNA reads TGCAGTGCTAGAGATCAGGCGGTTGGCTACACCTTC.